The T cell receptor beta chain described here comes from a study of T cells in Graves' hyperthyroidism and ophthalmopathy. This clonotype has ten or more counts. TCR beta CDR3 region amplification was performed from RNA transcripts. When the TCR CDR3 underwent first-round RT-PCR, the HTBI primer set was used. Each CDR3 protein is one row after TCRdb ran MiXCR on the multiplex PCR reads. The table shows some 250,000 distinct CDR3 sequences, with roughly 15% occurring only once. Trimming stripped 3 bases from V and 8 bases from J, with 14 bases between. The CDR3 contains 14 residues. The sequencing sample was made of blood. The rearrangement links TRBV12-3 or TRBV12-4 to TRBJ2-1, with no clear D. This receptor was taken from a woman aged 50 to 60 with Graves' hyperthyroidism that later progressed to Graves' ophthalmopathy. This chain's CDR3 is CASSFSVTPHEQFF. CDR3 nucleotide sequence: TGTGCCAGCAGTTTCAGCGTCACACCCCATGAGCAGTTCTTC.